The 9 T cell receptor beta chains in this list originate from one sample, sequenced in a study of OX40 agonist ivuxolimab in advanced cancers. Here immunoSEQ multiplex PCR was the method, and the copy in TCRdb shows in-frame clones only, minus some. The sample has about 58,000 clones, roughly 86% seen once. The sequencing used CD4+ or CD8+ T cells sorted from blood, collected in a trial of the OX40 agonist ivuxolimab. The source is an adult with an advanced solid tumor such as melanoma, head and neck, liver or kidney cancer.

The chain couples TRBV7-2 to TRBJ2-3, with 9 bases identical to TRBD2. The V gene end was trimmed by 4 bases and the J gene end by 4 bases; junction bases not matched to a gene: 12. The germline V gene has CDR1 SGHTA and CDR2 FQGNSA. The length of the CDR3 is 17 residues. The CDR3 reads CASSSGPGLALPDTQYF. The CDR3, as DNA: TGTGCCAGCAGCTCTGGCCCGGGACTAGCCTTGCCAGATACGCAGTATTTT.

The V gene is TRBV5-1, the J gene TRBJ1-1, with D tentatively TRBD1 (6 bases). V lost 5 bases and J 3 bases, leaving 23 bases between the germline ends. The CDR3 contains 17 residues. CDR1 is SGHRS and CDR2 is YFSETQ in the germline V gene. The CDR3 loop is CASRVGTIRVEHTEAFF. CDR3 coding DNA: TGCGCCAGCAGGGTAGGGACAATCAGGGTGGAGCACACTGAAGCTTTCTTT.

The gene calls are TRBV19 and TRBJ1-1; D is ambiguous. Germline V gene lookup returns CDR1 LNHDA and CDR2 SQIVND (reference sequence). Trimming removed 6 bases from V and 0 bases from J, with 14 bases in between. CDR3 length: 15 residues. The CDR3 sequence: CASSPLRQMNTEAFF. The CDR3 DNA sequence: TGTGCCAGTAGCCCCCTGCGGCAGATGAACACTGAAGCTTTCTTT.

The rearrangement uses TRBV4-2 and TRBJ2-5; D may be TRBD1 (7 bases). The V end lost 4 bases, the J end lost 5 bases, and 20 bases lay between the germline ends. CDR3 length: 16 residues. Looked up from germline, CDR1 is LGHNA and CDR2 is YNFKEQ. CDR3 nucleotide sequence: TGTGCCAGCAGCCCAAAGACCGGGGGCAGGGGGGAGACCCAGTACTTC. This translates into CASSPKTGGRGETQYF.

This clone was counted only a few times. The rearrangement joins TRBV10-3 to TRBJ2-3; 7 bases line up with TRBD1. The trim removed 2 bases at V and 1 base at J, leaving 0 bases unmatched. The germline CDR1 and CDR2 sequences are ENHRY and SYGVKD. This CDR3 has 14 amino acids. As DNA, the CDR3 is TGTGCCATCAGTGAGACAGGGGGCACAGATACGCAGTATTTT. It encodes CAISETGGTDTQYF.

The chain's CDR3 is CASSRDRGKVDTQYF. CDR3 bases: TGTGCCAGCAGTCGAGACAGAGGAAAAGTCGATACGCAGTATTTT. The chain joins TRBV6-5 to TRBJ2-3; a weak D match, TRBD1 (5 bases). V was pared by 5 bases and J by 6 bases, with 18 bases between. Germline-derived CDR1 and CDR2 are MNHEY and SVGAGI. The CDR3 length is 15 residues.

The genes are TRBV18 and TRBJ2-1; D possibly corresponds to TRBD1 (6 bases). Germline loops: CDR1 KGHSH, CDR2 LQKENI. Trimming pared 0 bases from V and 6 bases from J, leaving 15 bases between. This CDR3 contains 16 residues. The CDR3 nucleotides read TGTGCCAGCTCACCACCTCTCCTACAGGGCGTCAATGAGCAGTTCTTC. Its protein is CASSPPLLQGVNEQFF.

V is TRBV4-3 and J is TRBJ1-1, with D possibly being TRBD1 (5 bases). V lost 5 bases and J 5 bases, leaving 15 bases between the germline ends. There are 14 residues in the CDR3. Germline-derived CDR1 and CDR2 are LGHNA and YSLEER. The CDR3, as DNA: TGCGCCAGCAGCTTGCAGGGCCGGAGGACTGAAGCTTTCTTT. Residues: CASSLQGRRTEAFF.

V usage is TRBV6-1 and J usage is TRBJ2-5, with 10 positions matching TRBD2. J lost 2 bases, V lost 4 bases, and 13 bases had no gene match. CDR1 and CDR2 (germline): MNHNS, SASEGT. This CDR3 region has 18 residues. The CDR3 is CASSAPPGLAKAQETQYF. Written as DNA, the CDR3 is TGTGCCAGCAGTGCCCCTCCGGGACTAGCGAAGGCTCAAGAGACCCAGTACTTC.